The present T cell receptor beta chain was sequenced within a study of vaccination and CD4 T cells after COVID-19. An Oncomine TCR Beta short-read assay was used to sequence the DNA from cultured CD4+ T cells. TCRdb fed the PCR reads into MiXCR, producing one record per CDR3 protein. The data hold about 12,000 distinct CDR3 sequences, with around 61% observed a single time. Treatment noted: roughly 11-day PBMC culture with coronavirus spike peptide pools or control peptides (ViraFEST assay). Expansion of antigen-specific T cells with peptide pools by ViraFEST preceded sequencing of TCRs. Researchers reported culturing 2.1 million or so PBMCs per well with approximately 10 IU/ml IL-2 and 8 to 10 ug/ml peptide pools. Per germline, CDR1 SEHNR and CDR2 FQNEAQ (reference sequence). This CDR3 is built from 14 residues. V lost 2 bases, J lost 4 bases, and 8 bases lay in between. A word on this clonotype: Antigen unknown.

The V and J genes are TRBV7-9 and TRBJ2-2; D might be TRBD2 (5 bases). The sequencing here drew on CD4+ T cells from blood, cultured in vitro, taken before SARS-CoV-2 vaccination. This TCR was sampled from a human donor who had recovered from COVID-19. The CDR3 is CASSLLASTGELFF. CDR3 nucleotides: TGTGCCAGCAGCTTACTAGCTAGCACCGGGGAGCTGTTTTTT.